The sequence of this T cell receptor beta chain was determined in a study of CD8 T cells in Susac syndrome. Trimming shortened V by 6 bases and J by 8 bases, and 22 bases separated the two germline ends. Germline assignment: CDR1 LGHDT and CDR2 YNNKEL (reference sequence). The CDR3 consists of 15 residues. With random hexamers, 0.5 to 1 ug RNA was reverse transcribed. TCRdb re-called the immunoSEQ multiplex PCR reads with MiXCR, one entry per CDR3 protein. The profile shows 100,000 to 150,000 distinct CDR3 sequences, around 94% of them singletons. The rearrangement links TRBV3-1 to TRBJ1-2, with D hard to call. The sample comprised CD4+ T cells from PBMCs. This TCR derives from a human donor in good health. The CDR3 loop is CASRSTGPGSGGYTF. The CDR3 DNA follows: TGTGCCAGCAGGAGCACGGGCCCAGGTTCGGGAGGCTACACCTTC.